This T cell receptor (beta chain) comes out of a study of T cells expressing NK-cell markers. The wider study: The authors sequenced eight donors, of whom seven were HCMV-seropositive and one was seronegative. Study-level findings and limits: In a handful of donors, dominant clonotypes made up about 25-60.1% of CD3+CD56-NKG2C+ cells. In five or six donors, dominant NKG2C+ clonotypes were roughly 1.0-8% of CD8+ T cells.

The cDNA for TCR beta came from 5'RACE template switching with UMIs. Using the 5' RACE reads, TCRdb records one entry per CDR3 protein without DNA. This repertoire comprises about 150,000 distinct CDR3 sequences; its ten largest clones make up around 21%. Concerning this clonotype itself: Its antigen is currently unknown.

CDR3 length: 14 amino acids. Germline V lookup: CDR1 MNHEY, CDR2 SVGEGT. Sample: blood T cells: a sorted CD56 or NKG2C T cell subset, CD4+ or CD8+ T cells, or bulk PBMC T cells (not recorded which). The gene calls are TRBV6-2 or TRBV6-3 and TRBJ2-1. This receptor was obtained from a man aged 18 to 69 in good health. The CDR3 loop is CASSSFDSYNEQFF.